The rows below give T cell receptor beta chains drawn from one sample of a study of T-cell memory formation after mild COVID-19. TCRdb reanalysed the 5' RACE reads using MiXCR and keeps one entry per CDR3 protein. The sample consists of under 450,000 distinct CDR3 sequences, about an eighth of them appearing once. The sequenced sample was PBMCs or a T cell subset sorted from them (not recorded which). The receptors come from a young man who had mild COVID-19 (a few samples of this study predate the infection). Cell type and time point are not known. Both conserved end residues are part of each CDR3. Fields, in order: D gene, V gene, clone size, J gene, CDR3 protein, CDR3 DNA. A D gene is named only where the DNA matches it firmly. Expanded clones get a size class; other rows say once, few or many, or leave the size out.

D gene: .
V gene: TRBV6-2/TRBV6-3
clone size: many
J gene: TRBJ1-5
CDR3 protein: CASSQWVNQPQHF
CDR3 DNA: TGTGCCAGCAGTCAGTGGGTCAATCAGCCCCAGCATTTT

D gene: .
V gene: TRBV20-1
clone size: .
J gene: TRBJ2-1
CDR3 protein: CRVRWGSSYNEQFF
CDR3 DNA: TGCAGGGTCCGATGGGGTAGCTCCTACAATGAGCAGTTCTTC

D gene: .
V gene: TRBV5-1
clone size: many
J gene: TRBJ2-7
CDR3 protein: CASSLGEVYEQYF
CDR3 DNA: TGCGCCAGCAGCTTGGGTGAGGTCTACGAGCAGTACTTC

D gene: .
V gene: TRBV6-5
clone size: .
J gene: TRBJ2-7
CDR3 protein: CASSYSSSYEQYF
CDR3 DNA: TGTGCCAGCAGTTACTCAAGCTCCTACGAGCAGTACTTC

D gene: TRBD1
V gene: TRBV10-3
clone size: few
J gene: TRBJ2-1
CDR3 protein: CAIRDRAEQFF
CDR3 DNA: TGTGCCATCCGCGACAGGGCTGAGCAGTTCTTC

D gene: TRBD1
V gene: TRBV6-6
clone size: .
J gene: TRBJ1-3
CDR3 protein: CASAKDRTKNTIYF
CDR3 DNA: TGTGCCAGCGCAAAGGACAGGACGAAAAACACCATATATTTT

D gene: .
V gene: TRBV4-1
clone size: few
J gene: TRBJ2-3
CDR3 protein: CASSDIWERRATDTQYF
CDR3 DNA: TGCGCCAGCAGCGATATCTGGGAGAGGAGGGCCACAGATACGCAGTATTTT

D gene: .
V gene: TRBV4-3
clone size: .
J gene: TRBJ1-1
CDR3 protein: CASSMGGETEAFF
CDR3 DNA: TGCGCCAGCAGCATGGGGGGAGAAACTGAAGCTTTCTTT

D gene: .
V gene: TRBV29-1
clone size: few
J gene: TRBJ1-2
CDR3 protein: CSAAVGVRGYTF
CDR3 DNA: TGCAGCGCTGCGGTGGGGGTTCGTGGCTACACCTTC

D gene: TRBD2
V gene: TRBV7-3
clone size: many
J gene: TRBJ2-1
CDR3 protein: CASSLHSGLAGTGEQFF
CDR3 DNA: TGTGCCAGCAGCTTACATAGCGGACTAGCGGGGACGGGTGAGCAGTTCTTC

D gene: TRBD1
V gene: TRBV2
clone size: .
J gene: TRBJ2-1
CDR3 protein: CASSGDRPSEQFF
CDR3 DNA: TGTGCCAGCAGTGGGGACAGGCCTAGCGAGCAGTTCTTC

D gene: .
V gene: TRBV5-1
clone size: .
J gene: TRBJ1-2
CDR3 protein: CASSSDGHGYTF
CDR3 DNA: TGCGCCAGCAGTTCGGACGGGCATGGCTACACCTTC

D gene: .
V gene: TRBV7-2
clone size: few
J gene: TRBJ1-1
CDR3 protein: CASILTPGNTEAFF
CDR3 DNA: TGTGCCAGCATCCTTACGCCGGGGAACACTGAAGCTTTCTTT

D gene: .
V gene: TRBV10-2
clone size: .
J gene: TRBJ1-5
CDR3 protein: CASSEDYQPQHF
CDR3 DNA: TGCGCCAGCAGTGAGGACTATCAGCCCCAGCATTTT

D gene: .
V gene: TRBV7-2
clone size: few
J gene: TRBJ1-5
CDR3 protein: CASSLRGEAQHF
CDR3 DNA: TGTGCCAGCAGCCTGCGGGGAGAAGCCCAGCATTTT

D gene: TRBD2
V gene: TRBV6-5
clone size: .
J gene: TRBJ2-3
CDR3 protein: CASSPTSGGGNTQYF
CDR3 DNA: TGTGCCAGCAGCCCGACTAGCGGGGGGGGTAATACGCAGTATTTT

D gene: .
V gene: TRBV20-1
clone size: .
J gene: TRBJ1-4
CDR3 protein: CSARGPLRGPNEKLFF
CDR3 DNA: TGCAGTGCTAGAGGTCCCCTGAGGGGTCCTAATGAAAAACTGTTTTTT

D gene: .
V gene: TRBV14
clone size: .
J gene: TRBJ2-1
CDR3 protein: CASSQVGGGVYNEQFF
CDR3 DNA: TGTGCCAGCAGCCAAGTGGGAGGTGGGGTCTACAATGAGCAGTTCTTC

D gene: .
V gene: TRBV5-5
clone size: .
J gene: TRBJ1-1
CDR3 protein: CASSSDFQGYAFF
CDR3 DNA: TGTGCCAGCAGCTCCGATTTCCAGGGGTACGCTTTCTTT

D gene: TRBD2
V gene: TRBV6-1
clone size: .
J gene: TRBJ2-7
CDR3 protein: CASRELAGGFLGYEQYF
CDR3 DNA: TGTGCCAGCAGGGAACTAGCGGGGGGGTTCCTCGGCTACGAGCAGTACTTC

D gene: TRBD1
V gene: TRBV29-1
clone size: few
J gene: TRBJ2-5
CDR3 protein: CSLTGASGETQYF
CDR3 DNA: TGCAGCCTCACAGGGGCATCGGGGGAGACCCAGTACTTC